Presented here are 27 T cell receptor beta chains from one specimen sequenced in a study of blood T cell repertoires in COVID-19. Generated by immunoSEQ multiplex PCR, the TCRdb table keeps only in-frame clones and is missing some. This table has approximately 250,000 clones, more than 70% appearing once. The specimen was peripheral blood. These receptors were collected from a woman aged 80 or over with COVID-19, enrolled during active disease.

This rearrangement joins TRBV5-5 to TRBJ1-4, with unresolved D. Germline loops: CDR1 SGHKS, CDR2 YYEKEE (reference sequence). V lost 0 bases and J lost 9, with 12 bases in between. This CDR3 spans 14 amino acids. The CDR3 DNA reads as TGTGCCAGCAGCTTGGCTGAGGGTACTCAAAAACTGTTTTTT. Translating it yields CASSLAEGTQKLFF.

The CDR3 DNA is TGTGCCAGCAGGACAGGGGGGGGGTCCAACTATGGCTACACCTTC. This codes for CASRTGGGSNYGYTF. The chain couples TRBV2 to TRBJ1-2; 9 positions match TRBD1. CDR3 length equals 15 residues. V trimming: 6 bases; J trimming: 2 bases; junction bases outside the gene matches: 7. CDR1 is SNHLY, CDR2 FYNNEI, per germline.

This chain uses TRBV19 with TRBJ1-2; D ambiguous. The CDR3 runs 15 residues. Per the germline V gene, CDR1 is LNHDA and CDR2 is SQIVND (reference sequence). Trimming removed 2 bases at V and 0 bases at J, with 10 bases between. Here the CDR3 DNA reads TGTGCCAGTAGTATATCTACAGAAGCTAACTATGGCTACACCTTC. It codes for CASSISTEANYGYTF.

This chain uses TRBV24-1 with TRBJ2-3; D gene uncertain. The CDR3 consists of 9 residues. V gave up 8 bases and J gave up 9 bases, with 5 bases separating them. Germline values: CDR1 KGHDR, CDR2 SFDVKD. The CDR3 coding sequence is TGTGCCACCAAAGCCACGCAGTATTTT. Encoded protein: CATKATQYF.

The CDR3 coding sequence is TGTGCCAGCAGTCCAGACAGGGTCACTGAAGCTTTCTTT. Its translation is CASSPDRVTEAFF. The chain employs TRBV2 and TRBJ1-1; 7 bases match TRBD1. Germline CDR1 reads SNHLY; CDR2 reads FYNNEI. This CDR3 has 13 residues. J gave up 4 bases and V 5 bases, and 4 bases lay outside the gene matches. Complete variable domain (other parts from reference TRBV2 and TRBJ1-1): EPEVTQTPSHQVTQMGQEVILRCVPISNHLYFYWYRQILGQKVEFLVSFYNNEISEKSEIFDDQFSVERPDGSNFTLKIRSTKLEDSAMYFCASSPDRVTEAFFGQGTRLTVV.

V is TRBV5-4 and J is TRBJ1-1; TRBD1 is a possible D gene (6 bases). CDR3 length: 12 residues. Trimming pared 0 bases from V and 10 bases from J, leaving 10 bases between. The germline V gene has CDR1 SGHNT and CDR2 YYREEE (reference sequence). CDR3 region: CASSLALGAAFF. The CDR3 DNA reads as TGTGCCAGCAGCTTGGCCCTGGGGGCAGCTTTCTTT.

This clone came up a few times. The V gene is TRBV20-1, the J gene TRBJ1-4; 7 positions match TRBD1. Germline CDR1 DFQATT, CDR2 SNEGSKA (reference sequence). V lost 3 bases, J lost 6 bases, and 7 bases stayed unmatched. The CDR3 is made up of 14 amino acids. CDR3 nucleotides: TGCAGTGCTAGTGAAAGGGGGCTCTATGAAAAACTGTTTTTT. Its translation: CSASERGLYEKLFF.

The genes are TRBV13 and TRBJ1-6; D gene uncertain. V shed 2 bases and J shed 7 bases, with 6 bases lying between them. Germline V gene sequence: CDR1 PRHDT, CDR2 FYEKMQ (reference sequence). This CDR3 spans 13 amino acids. The CDR3 DNA follows: TGTGCCAGCAGCTTATACGGGAATTCACCCCTCCACTTT. This gives the protein CASSLYGNSPLHF.

This clone came up a few times. The gene calls are TRBV6-5 and TRBJ1-1; 8 nucleotides match TRBD1. The CDR3 sequence is 12 residues long. Germline CDR1 is MNHEY and CDR2 is SVGAGI. V trimming: 6 bases; J trimming: 6 bases; junction bases outside the gene matches: 3. The CDR3 bases are TGTGCCAGCAGCAGGGGGCAGGCTGAAGCTTTCTTT. It codes for CASSRGQAEAFF.

This clone was detected only a few times. The CDR3, as DNA: TGTGCCAGCAGCGGGGGAGTACAGGGGGCGCAAGGCTACACCTTC. Protein: CASSGGVQGAQGYTF. The chain recombines TRBV7-8 with TRBJ1-2; TRBD1 matches at 9 bases. Germline assignment: CDR1 SGHVS and CDR2 FQNEAQ. V was pared by 5 bases and J by 8 bases, with 12 bases of the junction left unmatched. The CDR3 is 15 residues long.

V usage is TRBV6-1 and J usage is TRBJ1-2, with 7 positions matching TRBD1. This CDR3 is built from 17 residues. V lost 4 bases and J lost 7; bases outside the gene matches: 18. CDR1 MNHNS and CDR2 SASEGT come from the germline V gene. The CDR3 sequence is CASSVGGFTGEMRGYTF. The CDR3 DNA reads TGTGCCAGCAGTGTCGGCGGTTTTACAGGGGAAATGCGTGGCTACACCTTC.

The V call is TRBV5-1, the J call TRBJ2-1; possibly TRBD2 for D (6 bases). Trimming removed 2 bases from V and 4 bases from J, with 13 bases in between. The germline CDR1 and CDR2 sequences are SGHRS and YFSETQ. The CDR3 is made up of 15 amino acids. Written as DNA, the CDR3 is TGCGCCAGCAGCTTAACGGGGGAGACTTACAATGAGCAGTTCTTC. It specifies CASSLTGETYNEQFF. Based on the CDR3 plus reference TRBV5-1 and TRBJ2-1, the full variable domain is KAGVTQTPRYLIKTRGQQVTLSCSPISGHRSVSWYQQTPGQGLQFLFEYFSETQRNKGNFPGRFSGRQFSNSRSEMNVSTLELGDSALYLCASSLTGETYNEQFFGPGTRLTVL.

Remarks on this clone: The identical CDR3 is also encoded by other nucleotide sequences in the sample. V is TRBV19 and J is TRBJ1-5; 7 bases are shared with TRBD1. The germline CDR1 and CDR2 sequences are LNHDA and SQIVND (reference sequence). This CDR3 has 15 residues. The V segment lost 1 base and the J segment 4 bases; nucleotides outside the gene matches: 4. CDR3 protein: CASSIGTGGNQPQHF. The DNA of the CDR3 is TGTGCCAGTAGTATAGGGACAGGAGGGAATCAGCCCCAGCATTTT.

The rearrangement uses TRBV29-1 and TRBJ1-4; a weak D match, TRBD1 (6 bases). Trimming pared 5 bases from V and 2 bases from J, leaving 12 bases between. Per the germline V gene, CDR1 is SQVTM and CDR2 is ANQGSEA. The CDR3 length is 14 residues. In DNA, the CDR3 is TGCAGCGTTACAACAGGGTCGACTAATGAAAAACTGTTTTTT. Its protein product is CSVTTGSTNEKLFF. The full variable domain, rest sourced from reference TRBV29-1 and TRBJ1-4, is SAVISQKPSRDICQRGTSLTIQCQVDSQVTMMFWYRQQPGQSLTLIATANQGSEATYESGFVIDKFPISRPNLTFSTLTVSNMSPEDSSIYLCSVTTGSTNEKLFFGSGTQLSVL.

The gene calls are TRBV4-2 and TRBJ2-2, with D possibly matching TRBD1 (5 bases). Germline loops: CDR1 LGHNA, CDR2 YNFKEQ. V shed 1 base and J shed 4 bases, with 10 bases lying between them. The CDR3 has 15 amino acids. The CDR3 here is CASSQGQLSTGELFF. Written as DNA, the CDR3 is TGTGCCAGCAGCCAAGGACAGCTGTCCACCGGGGAGCTGTTTTTT.

The chain carries TRBV6-5 and TRBJ1-2, with 7 bases fitting TRBD1. CDR1 is MNHEY and CDR2 is SVGAGI in the germline V gene. V gave up 0 bases and J gave up 4 bases; unmatched junction bases: 5. This CDR3 is 15 amino acids long. CDR3 DNA sequence: TGTGCCAGCAGTTACTCGTCGGACAGGCGCTATGGCTACACCTTC. Translated, it gives CASSYSSDRRYGYTF.

The V gene is TRBV7-2, the J gene TRBJ2-5; 15 bases align to TRBD2. Trimming at V came to 5 bases and at J to 9 bases, leaving 10 bases not matched to a gene. Germline V gene data show CDR1 as SGHTA and CDR2 as FQGNSA. This CDR3 has 16 residues. The CDR3 DNA sequence: TGTGCCAGCAGCAAAGGACTAGCGGGGGGGACAGGGGCCCAGTACTTC. Its protein product is CASSKGLAGGTGAQYF.

V is TRBV29-1 and J is TRBJ2-5, with a weak D call TRBD1 (5 bases). The CDR3 extends over 14 amino acids. Between the trimmed V and J ends, which lost 4 bases and 2 bases, there was a span of 14 bases. Germline V lookup: CDR1 SQVTM, CDR2 ANQGSEA. The CDR3 here is CSVAPRDRQETQYF. In DNA, the CDR3 is TGCAGCGTTGCCCCAAGAGACAGACAAGAGACCCAGTACTTC.

This chain links TRBV14 with TRBJ2-1; D gene unclear. The V and J ends lost 1 base and 7 bases respectively, with 8 bases between them. CDR3 length: 13 amino acids. Per the germline V gene, CDR1 is SGHDN and CDR2 is FVKESK. Here the CDR3 reads CASSQVSGNEQFF. CDR3 coding DNA: TGTGCCAGCAGCCAAGTCTCCGGGAATGAGCAGTTCTTC.

In its sample, this clone was seen a few times. The chain joins TRBV5-1 to TRBJ2-2, with 9 bases fitting TRBD2. Per germline, CDR1 SGHRS and CDR2 YFSETQ. The ends lost 4 bases at V and 5 bases at J; junction bases unmatched: 6. This CDR3 is 15 amino acids long. The CDR3 DNA is TGCGCCAGCAGCCGCTCTAGCGGGGCGACCGGGGAGCTGTTTTTT. This codes for CASSRSSGATGELFF.

The rearrangement joins TRBV3-1 (or the pseudogene TRBV3-2) to TRBJ1-2; D not certain. The CDR3 totals 15 residues. The germline V and J ends were trimmed by 3 bases and 6 bases, with 17 bases remaining between them. The germline V gene has CDR1 LGHDT and CDR2 YNNKEL (reference sequence). The CDR3: CASSHSPPGTDGYTF. The CDR3 DNA follows: TGTGCCAGCAGCCACTCCCCGCCGGGAACCGATGGCTACACCTTC.

The V gene is TRBV30, the J gene TRBJ1-1; D unclear. Trimming removed 3 bases from V and 2 bases from J, with 10 bases in between. This CDR3 contains 13 residues. Germline V CDR1 and CDR2: GTSNPN, SVGIG (reference sequence). This CDR3 is CAWRYSLNTEAFF. The CDR3 DNA sequence: TGTGCCTGGAGATACAGTCTAAACACTGAAGCTTTCTTT. Using reference TRBV30 and TRBJ1-1 for the parts outside the CDR3, the full variable domain is SQTIHQWPATLVQPVGSPLSLECTVEGTSNPNLYWYRQAAGRGLQLLFYSVGIGQISSEVPQNLSASRPQDRQFILSSKKLLLSDSGFYLCAWRYSLNTEAFFGQGTRLTVV.

The gene calls are TRBV6-2 or TRBV6-3 and TRBJ1-1; TRBD1 agrees at 10 bases. The V and J ends lost 8 bases and 11 bases, in that order; junction bases with no gene match: 11. This CDR3 region has 13 residues. Germline V CDR1 and CDR2: MNHEY, SVGEGT. CDR3 loop: CASRRGTGVWAFF. The DNA of the CDR3 is TGTGCCAGCCGCCGGGGGACAGGGGTTTGGGCTTTCTTT.

The chain joins TRBV19 to TRBJ2-2; TRBD1 matches 7 bases. Per the germline V gene, CDR1 is LNHDA and CDR2 is SQIVND (reference sequence). The CDR3 covers 14 residues. Trimming took 8 bases from V and 4 from J; bases not matched to a gene: 7. The CDR3 nucleotides are TGTGCCAGTTTAGGGGGCATGGCCACCGGGGAGCTGTTTTTT. Its protein is CASLGGMATGELFF. Looking up the rest from reference TRBV19 and TRBJ2-2 gives the full variable domain: DGGITQSPKYLFRKEGQNVTLSCEQNLNHDAMYWYRQDPGQGLRLIYYSQIVNDFQKGDIAEGYSVSREKKESFPLTVTSAQKNPTAFYLCASLGGMATGELFFGEGSRLTVL.

In this sample, this clone turned up once. This chain links TRBV5-1 with TRBJ1-4; D possibly corresponds to TRBD1 (6 bases). Trimming took off 5 bases at V and 5 bases at J, with 19 bases between the two ends. The CDR3 has 16 residues. Germline V lookup: CDR1 SGHRS, CDR2 YFSETQ. CDR3 loop: CASRRGYQGQNEKLFF. CDR3 bases: TGCGCCAGCAGGAGGGGGTACCAGGGGCAGAATGAAAAACTGTTTTTT.

The rearrangement uses TRBV28 and TRBJ1-2; possibly TRBD1 for D (6 bases). Germline V CDR1 and CDR2: MDHEN, SYDVKM. V was cut by 6 bases and J by 4 bases, with 18 bases left in between. The CDR3 runs 15 residues. CDR3 nucleotides: TGTGCCAGCAGGCCCCGGGACACAAGCTCCTATGGCTACACCTTC. Protein: CASRPRDTSSYGYTF.

The chain combines TRBV28 with TRBJ1-3; 8 bases fit TRBD1. The CDR3 loop spans 17 amino acids. The germline V gene encodes CDR1 MDHEN and CDR2 SYDVKM. After removal of 2 bases from V and 0 bases from J, the junction contained 6 bases not matched to a gene. The CDR3 DNA is TGTGCCAGCAGTTTAGGGCCAGGGGGCTTCTCTGGAAACACCATATATTTT. It translates to CASSLGPGGFSGNTIYF.